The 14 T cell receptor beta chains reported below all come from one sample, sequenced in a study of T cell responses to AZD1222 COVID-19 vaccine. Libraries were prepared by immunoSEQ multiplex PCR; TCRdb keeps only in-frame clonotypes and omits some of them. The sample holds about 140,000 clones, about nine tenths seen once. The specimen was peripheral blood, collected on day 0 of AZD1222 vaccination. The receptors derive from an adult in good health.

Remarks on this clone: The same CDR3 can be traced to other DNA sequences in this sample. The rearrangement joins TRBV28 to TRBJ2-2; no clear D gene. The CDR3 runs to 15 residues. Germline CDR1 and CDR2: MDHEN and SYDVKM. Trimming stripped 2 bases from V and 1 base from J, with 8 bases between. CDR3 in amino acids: CASSLVAGNTGELFF. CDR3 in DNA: TGTGCCAGCAGTTTAGTGGCAGGGAACACCGGGGAGCTGTTTTTT.

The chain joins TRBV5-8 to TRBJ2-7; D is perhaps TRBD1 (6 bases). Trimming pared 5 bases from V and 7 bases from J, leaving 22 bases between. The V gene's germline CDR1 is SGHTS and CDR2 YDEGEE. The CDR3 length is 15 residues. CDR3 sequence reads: CASRPGTLKSYEQYF. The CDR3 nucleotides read TGTGCCAGCAGACCCGGGACACTCAAGAGTTATGAGCAGTACTTC.

CDR3 protein: CASSIGLEEKLFF. The CDR3 nucleotides are TGTGCCAGTAGTATAGGCTTGGAAGAAAAACTGTTTTTT. The rearrangement links TRBV19 to TRBJ1-4; D uncertain. Germline-derived CDR1 and CDR2 are LNHDA and SQIVND (reference sequence). The ends were cut back, 1 base at V and 8 bases at J, with 8 bases in the middle. CDR3 length: 13 residues. Looking up the rest from reference TRBV19 and TRBJ1-4 gives the full variable domain: DGGITQSPKYLFRKEGQNVTLSCEQNLNHDAMYWYRQDPGQGLRLIYYSQIVNDFQKGDIAEGYSVSREKKESFPLTVTSAQKNPTAFYLCASSIGLEEKLFFGSGTQLSVL.

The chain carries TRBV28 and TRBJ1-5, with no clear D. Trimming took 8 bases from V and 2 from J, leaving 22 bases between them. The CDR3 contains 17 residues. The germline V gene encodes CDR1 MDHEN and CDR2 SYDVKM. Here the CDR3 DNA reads TGTGCCAGCCAATTAAGATGGGGAGTGGCAGGCAATCAGCCCCAGCATTTT. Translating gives CASQLRWGVAGNQPQHF.

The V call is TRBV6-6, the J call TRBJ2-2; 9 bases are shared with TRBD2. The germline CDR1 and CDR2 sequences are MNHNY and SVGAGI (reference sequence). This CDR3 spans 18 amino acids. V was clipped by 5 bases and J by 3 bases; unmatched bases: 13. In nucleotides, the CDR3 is TGTGCCAGCAGTCCTCAACTCATAGCGGGAGTGTACACCGGGGAGCTGTTTTTT. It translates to CASSPQLIAGVYTGELFF.

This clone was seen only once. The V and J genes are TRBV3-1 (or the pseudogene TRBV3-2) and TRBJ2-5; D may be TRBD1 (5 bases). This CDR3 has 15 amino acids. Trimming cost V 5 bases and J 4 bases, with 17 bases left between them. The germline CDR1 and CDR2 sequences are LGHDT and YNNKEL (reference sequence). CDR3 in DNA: TGTGCCAGCAGCGGGTCCAATACAGGTACAGAGACCCAGTACTTC. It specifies CASSGSNTGTETQYF.

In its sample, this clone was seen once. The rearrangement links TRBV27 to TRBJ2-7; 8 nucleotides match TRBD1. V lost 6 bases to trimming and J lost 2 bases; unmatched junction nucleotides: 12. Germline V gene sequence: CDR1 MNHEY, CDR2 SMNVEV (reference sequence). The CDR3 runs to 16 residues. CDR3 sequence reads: CASRPTPTGVPYEQYF. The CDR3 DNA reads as TGTGCCAGCAGACCTACCCCGACAGGGGTGCCCTACGAGCAGTACTTC.

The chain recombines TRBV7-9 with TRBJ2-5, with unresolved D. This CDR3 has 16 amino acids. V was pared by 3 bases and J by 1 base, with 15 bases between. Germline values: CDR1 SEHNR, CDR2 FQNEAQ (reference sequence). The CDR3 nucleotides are TGTGCCAGCAGCTTGCCCACCGCTAATCTCCAAGAGACCCAGTACTTC. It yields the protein CASSLPTANLQETQYF.

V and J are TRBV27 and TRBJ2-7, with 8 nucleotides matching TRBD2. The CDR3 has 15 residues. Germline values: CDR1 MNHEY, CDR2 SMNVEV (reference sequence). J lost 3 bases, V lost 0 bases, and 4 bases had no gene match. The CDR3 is CASSLSVSGIYEQYF. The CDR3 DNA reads TGTGCCAGCAGTTTATCGGTTAGCGGGATCTACGAGCAGTACTTC.

CDR3 in DNA: TGTGCCAGCAGCCAAGATCTTGGAGAGCGGAAAAGCTCCTACGAGCAGTACTTC. Residues: CASSQDLGERKSSYEQYF. V usage is TRBV14 and J usage is TRBJ2-7; perhaps TRBD2 as D (5 bases). Germline lookup yields CDR1 SGHDN and CDR2 FVKESK. V was pared by 0 bases and J by 0 bases, with 18 bases between. There are 18 residues in the CDR3.

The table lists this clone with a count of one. CDR3: CATSRQGGETQYF. The CDR3 DNA reads TGTGCCACCAGTCGACAGGGGGGAGAGACCCAGTACTTC. The rearrangement uses TRBV24-1 and TRBJ2-5; TRBD1 matches at 9 bases. Looked up from germline, CDR1 is KGHDR and CDR2 is SFDVKD. The V and J ends lost 6 bases and 4 bases, in that order; junction bases with no gene match: 2. The CDR3 loop spans 13 amino acids.

This CDR3 reads CATSRDSLAAGGGTDTQYF. The DNA of the CDR3 is TGTGCCACCAGCAGAGATAGTCTAGCGGCAGGAGGCGGCACAGATACGCAGTATTTT. This chain links TRBV15 with TRBJ2-3; 7 nucleotides match TRBD2. Germline V gene data show CDR1 as LNHNV and CDR2 as YYDKDF (reference sequence). The V and J ends lost 0 bases and 1 base, in that order; junction bases with no gene match: 13. The CDR3 runs 19 residues.

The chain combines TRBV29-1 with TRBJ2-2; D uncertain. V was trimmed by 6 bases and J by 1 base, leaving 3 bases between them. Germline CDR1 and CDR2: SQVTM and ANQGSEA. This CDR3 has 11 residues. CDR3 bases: TGCAGCGTCTGGAACACCGGGGAGCTGTTTTTT. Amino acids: CSVWNTGELFF.

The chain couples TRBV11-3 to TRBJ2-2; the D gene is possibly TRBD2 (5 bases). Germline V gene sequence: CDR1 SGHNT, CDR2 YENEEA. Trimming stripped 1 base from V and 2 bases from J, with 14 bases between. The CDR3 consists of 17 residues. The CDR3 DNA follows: TGTGCCAGCAGCTTAGTCTTCCTAGCAGATAACACCGGGGAGCTGTTTTTT. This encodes CASSLVFLADNTGELFF.